Only a few counts were recorded for the clone carrying this T cell receptor beta chain. Its cognate antigen is unknown. Between the trimmed V and J ends, which lost 9 bases and 4 bases, there was a span of 12 bases. The germline V gene has CDR1 LGHNT and CDR2 FRNRAP. CDR3 length: 12 residues. This sample was included in a study of T cells in Graves' hyperthyroidism and ophthalmopathy. Used for diagnoses were clinical symptoms, serum thyroxine and TRAb, thyroid ultrasound and orbital computed tomography. Study-wide findings and caveats: Model output signaled ophthalmopathy a median roughly 6.5 months ahead of onset.

Using RNA transcripts as the source, TCR beta CDR3 regions were amplified. First-round RT-PCR targeting the TCR CDR3 was performed with the HTBI primer set. One entry per CDR3 protein results from TCRdb running MiXCR on the multiplex PCR reads. The sample records 250,000 to 300,000 distinct CDR3 sequences, about 15% being singletons. This chain uses TRBV12-5 with TRBJ1-1, with D possibly TRBD1 on 5 matching bases. Material: blood. This sequence was found in a woman in her forties or fifties with Graves' hyperthyroidism that later progressed to Graves' ophthalmopathy. CDR3 sequence (DNA): TGTGCTAGCCGGGGGGGGGGCACTGAAGCTTTCTTT. Translated, it gives CASRGGGTEAFF.